One T cell receptor (beta chain) is described in this entry. This entry belongs to a study of control samples from healthy donors and cancer patients. The protocol was immunoSEQ multiplex PCR, while the TCRdb copy is restricted to in-frame clones and leaves out a portion. The sample has 90,000 to 100,000 clones, roughly three quarters seen once. Germline CDR1 and CDR2: SQVTM and ANQGSEA. CDR3 size: 13 residues. V was clipped by 4 bases and J by 0 bases; unmatched bases: 2. Sample: blood. The J gene is TRBJ2-5, the V gene TRBV29-1, with 7 bases matching TRBD1. The sequence came from a woman in her 30s in good health. For the CDR3, the DNA is TGCAGCGTTGCGGGACAGAACCAAGAGACCCAGTACTTC. This translates into CSVAGQNQETQYF.